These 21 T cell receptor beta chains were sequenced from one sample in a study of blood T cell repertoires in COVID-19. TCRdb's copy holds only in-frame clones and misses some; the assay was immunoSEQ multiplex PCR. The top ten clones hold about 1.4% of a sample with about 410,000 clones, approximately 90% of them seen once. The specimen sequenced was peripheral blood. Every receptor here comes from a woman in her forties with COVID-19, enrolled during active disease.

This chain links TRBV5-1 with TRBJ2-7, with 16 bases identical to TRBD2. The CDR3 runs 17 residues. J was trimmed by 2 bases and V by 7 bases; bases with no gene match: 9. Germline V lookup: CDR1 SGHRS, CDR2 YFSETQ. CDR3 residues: CASRGPGLAGGPYEQYF. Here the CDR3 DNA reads TGCGCCAGCCGAGGGCCGGGACTAGCGGGAGGGCCCTACGAGCAGTACTTC. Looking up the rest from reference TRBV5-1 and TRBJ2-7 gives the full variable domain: KAGVTQTPRYLIKTRGQQVTLSCSPISGHRSVSWYQQTPGQGLQFLFEYFSETQRNKGNFPGRFSGRQFSNSRSEMNVSTLELGDSALYLCASRGPGLAGGPYEQYFGPGTRLTVT.

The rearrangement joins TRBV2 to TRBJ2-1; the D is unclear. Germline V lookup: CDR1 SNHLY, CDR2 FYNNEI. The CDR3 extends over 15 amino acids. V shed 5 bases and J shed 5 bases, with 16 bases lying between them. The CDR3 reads CASSYKRTSDNEQFF. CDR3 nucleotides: TGTGCCAGCAGTTATAAGCGAACCTCGGACAATGAGCAGTTCTTC.

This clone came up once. CDR3 sequence: CASTPANQGGEQYF. CDR3 sequence (DNA): TGTGCCAGCACCCCGGCCAACCAGGGAGGCGAGCAGTACTTC. The chain carries TRBV28 and TRBJ2-7, with a weak D call TRBD2 (6 bases). The CDR3 sequence is 14 residues long. Germline CDR1 and CDR2: MDHEN and SYDVKM. V lost 7 bases and J 6 bases, leaving 19 bases between the germline ends.

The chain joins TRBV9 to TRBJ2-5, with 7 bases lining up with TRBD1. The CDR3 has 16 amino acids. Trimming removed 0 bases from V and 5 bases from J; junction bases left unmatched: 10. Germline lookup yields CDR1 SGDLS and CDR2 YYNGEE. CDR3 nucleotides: TGTGCCAGCAGCGTAGCAGGGGACAGAGGATGGGAGACCCAGTACTTC. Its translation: CASSVAGDRGWETQYF.

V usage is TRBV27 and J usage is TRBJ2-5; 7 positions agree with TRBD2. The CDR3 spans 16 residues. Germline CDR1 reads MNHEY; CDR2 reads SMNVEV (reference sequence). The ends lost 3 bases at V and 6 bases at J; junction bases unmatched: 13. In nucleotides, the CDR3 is TGTGCCAGCAGTTTTCTGGGGGAGGGCCACCGTCAGACCCAGTACTTC. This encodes CASSFLGEGHRQTQYF.

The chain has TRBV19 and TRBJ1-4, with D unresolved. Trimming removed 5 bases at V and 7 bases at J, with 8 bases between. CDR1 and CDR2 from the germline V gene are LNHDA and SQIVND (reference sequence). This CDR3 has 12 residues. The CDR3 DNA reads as TGTGCCAGTAGTTTTCGGGGTGAAAAACTGTTTTTT. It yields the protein CASSFRGEKLFF. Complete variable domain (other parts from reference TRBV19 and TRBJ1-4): DGGITQSPKYLFRKEGQNVTLSCEQNLNHDAMYWYRQDPGQGLRLIYYSQIVNDFQKGDIAEGYSVSREKKESFPLTVTSAQKNPTAFYLCASSFRGEKLFFGSGTQLSVL.

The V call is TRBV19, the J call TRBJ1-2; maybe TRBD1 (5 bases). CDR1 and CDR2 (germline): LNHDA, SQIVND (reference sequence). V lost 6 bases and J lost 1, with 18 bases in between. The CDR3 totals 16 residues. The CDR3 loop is CASRAEGRDLNYGYTF. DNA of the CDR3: TGTGCCAGTAGGGCAGAAGGCAGGGATCTTAACTATGGCTACACCTTC.

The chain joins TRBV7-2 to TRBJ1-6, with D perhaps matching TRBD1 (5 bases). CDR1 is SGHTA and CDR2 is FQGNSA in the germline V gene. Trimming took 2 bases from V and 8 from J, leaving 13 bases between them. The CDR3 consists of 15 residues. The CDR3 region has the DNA TGTGCCAGCAGCTTACGGTCCAGGGCGGATTCACCCCTCCACTTT. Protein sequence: CASSLRSRADSPLHF.

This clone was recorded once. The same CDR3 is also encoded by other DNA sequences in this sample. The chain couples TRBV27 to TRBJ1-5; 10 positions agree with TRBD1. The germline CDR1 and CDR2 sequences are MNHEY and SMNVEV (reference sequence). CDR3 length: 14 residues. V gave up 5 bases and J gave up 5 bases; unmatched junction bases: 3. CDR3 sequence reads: CASSPTGGHQPQHF. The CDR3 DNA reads TGTGCCAGCAGTCCGACAGGGGGCCATCAGCCCCAGCATTTT.

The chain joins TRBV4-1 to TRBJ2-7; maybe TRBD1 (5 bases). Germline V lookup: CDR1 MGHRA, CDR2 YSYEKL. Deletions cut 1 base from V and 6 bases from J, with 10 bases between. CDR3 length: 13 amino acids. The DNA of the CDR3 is TGCGCCAGCAGCCAAGTGGACAACCGCGAGCAGTACTTC. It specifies CASSQVDNREQYF.

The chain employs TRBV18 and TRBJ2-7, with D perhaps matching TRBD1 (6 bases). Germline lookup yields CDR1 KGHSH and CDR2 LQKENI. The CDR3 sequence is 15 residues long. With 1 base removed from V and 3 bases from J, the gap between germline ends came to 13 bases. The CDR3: CASSPLRSQGYEQYF. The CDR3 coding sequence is TGTGCCAGCTCACCACTTCGGTCACAGGGCTACGAGCAGTACTTC.

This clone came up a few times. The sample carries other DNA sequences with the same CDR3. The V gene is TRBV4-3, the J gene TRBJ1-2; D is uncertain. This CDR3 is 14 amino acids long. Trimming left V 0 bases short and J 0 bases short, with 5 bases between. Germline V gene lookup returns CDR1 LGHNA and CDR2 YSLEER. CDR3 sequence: CASSQDRSNYGYTF. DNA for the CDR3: TGCGCCAGCAGCCAAGATCGGTCTAACTATGGCTACACCTTC.

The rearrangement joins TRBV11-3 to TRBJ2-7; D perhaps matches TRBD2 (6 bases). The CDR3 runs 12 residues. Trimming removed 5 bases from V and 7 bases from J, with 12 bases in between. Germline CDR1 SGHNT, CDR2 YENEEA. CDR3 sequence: CASSPTRGEQYF. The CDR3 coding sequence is TGTGCCAGCAGCCCGACACGGGGGGAGCAGTACTTC.

For the CDR3, the DNA is TGTGCCAGCAGCCAGTCCGAGCGTCCCGGCAGGGATGGCTACACCTTC. Protein sequence: CASSQSERPGRDGYTF. This chain connects TRBV4-2 to TRBJ1-2, with D perhaps matching TRBD1 (5 bases). The CDR3 runs to 16 residues. V gave up 3 bases and J gave up 6 bases, with 20 bases separating them. Germline V gene data show CDR1 as LGHNA and CDR2 as YNFKEQ.

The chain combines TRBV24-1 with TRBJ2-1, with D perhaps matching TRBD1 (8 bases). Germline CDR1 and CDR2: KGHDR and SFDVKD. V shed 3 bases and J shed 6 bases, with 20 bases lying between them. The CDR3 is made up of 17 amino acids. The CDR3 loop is CATSDPYDRGLINEQFF. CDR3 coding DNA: TGTGCCACCAGTGATCCCTATGACAGGGGACTAATCAATGAGCAGTTCTTC.

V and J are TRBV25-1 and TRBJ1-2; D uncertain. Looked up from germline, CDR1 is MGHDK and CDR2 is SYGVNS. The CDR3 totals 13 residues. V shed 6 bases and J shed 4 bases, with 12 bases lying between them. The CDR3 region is CASSPSGSYGYTF. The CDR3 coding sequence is TGTGCCAGCAGCCCCTCCGGGAGCTATGGCTACACCTTC.

The CDR3 DNA follows: TGTGCCTGGAGTACGGGGGGGCCGGATACGCAGTATTTT. Translated: CAWSTGGPDTQYF. The chain has TRBV30 and TRBJ2-3, with 8 bases lining up with TRBD2. Trimming removed 2 bases from V and 6 bases from J; junction bases left unmatched: 4. CDR3 length equals 13 residues. Looked up from germline, CDR1 is GTSNPN and CDR2 is SVGIG (reference sequence).

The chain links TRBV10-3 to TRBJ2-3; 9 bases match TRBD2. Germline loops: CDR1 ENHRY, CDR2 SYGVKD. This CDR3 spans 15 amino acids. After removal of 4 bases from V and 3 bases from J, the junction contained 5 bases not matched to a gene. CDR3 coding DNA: TGTGCCATCAGTGGAGCGGGGGGTAGTACAGATACGCAGTATTTT. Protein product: CAISGAGGSTDTQYF.

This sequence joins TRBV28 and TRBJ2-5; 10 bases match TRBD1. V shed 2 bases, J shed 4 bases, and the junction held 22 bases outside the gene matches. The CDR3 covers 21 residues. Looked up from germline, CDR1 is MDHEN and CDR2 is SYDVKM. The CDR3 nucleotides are TGTGCCAGCAGTTTAACCTGGACAGGGGGAGGACGACGATTTTTGGGAGAGACCCAGTACTTC. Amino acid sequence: CASSLTWTGGGRRFLGETQYF. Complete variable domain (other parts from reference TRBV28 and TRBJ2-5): DVKVTQSSRYLVKRTGEKVFLECVQDMDHENMFWYRQDPGLGLRLIYFSYDVKMKEKGDIPEGYSVSREKKERFSLILESASTNQTSMYLCASSLTWTGGGRRFLGETQYFGPGTRLLVL.

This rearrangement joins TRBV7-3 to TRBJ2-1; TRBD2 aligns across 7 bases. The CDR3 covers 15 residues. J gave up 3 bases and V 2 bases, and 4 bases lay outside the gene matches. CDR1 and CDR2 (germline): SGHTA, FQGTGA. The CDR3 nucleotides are TGTGCCAGCAGCTTAGGACTAGGACTCTACAATGAGCAGTTCTTC. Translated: CASSLGLGLYNEQFF.

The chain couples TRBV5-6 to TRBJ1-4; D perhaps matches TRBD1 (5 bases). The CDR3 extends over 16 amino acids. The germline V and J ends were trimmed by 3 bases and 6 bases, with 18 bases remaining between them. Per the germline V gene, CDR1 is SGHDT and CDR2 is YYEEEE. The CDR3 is CASSSPSQGGYEKLFF. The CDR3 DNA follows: TGTGCCAGCAGCTCGCCCTCCCAGGGTGGATATGAAAAACTGTTTTTT.